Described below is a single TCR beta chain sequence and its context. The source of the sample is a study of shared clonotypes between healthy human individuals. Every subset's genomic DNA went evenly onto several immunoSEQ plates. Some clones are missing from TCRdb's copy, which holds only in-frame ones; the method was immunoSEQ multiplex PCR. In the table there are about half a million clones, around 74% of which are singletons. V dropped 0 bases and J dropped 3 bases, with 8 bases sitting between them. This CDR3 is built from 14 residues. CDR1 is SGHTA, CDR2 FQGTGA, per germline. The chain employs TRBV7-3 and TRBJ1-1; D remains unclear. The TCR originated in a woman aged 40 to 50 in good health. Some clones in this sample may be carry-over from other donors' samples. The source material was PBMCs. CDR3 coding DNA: TGTGCCAGCAGCTTAACGGGCAGTGACACTGAAGCTTTCTTT. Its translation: CASSLTGSDTEAFF.